The 27 T cell receptor beta chains below come from one sample, sequenced in a study of radiotherapy plus CTLA-4 blockade in lung cancer. Clones were read by immunoSEQ multiplex PCR, and TCRdb kept only the in-frame ones, dropping some. The table shows tens of thousands of clones, with over 65% occurring only once. Sequenced material: peripheral blood, taken from a patient treated with radiotherapy plus ipilimumab. The source of these receptors is a human donor with non-small cell lung cancer who had stable disease on radiotherapy plus ipilimumab.

The CDR3 region has the DNA TGTGCCAGCAGCCCAGCGGGGGGGCCCCACGAGCAGTACTTC. Translation gives CASSPAGGPHEQYF. The chain recombines TRBV9 with TRBJ2-7, with 10 nucleotides matching TRBD2. The CDR3 is 14 residues long. Per the germline V gene, CDR1 is SGDLS and CDR2 is YYNGEE. The V segment lost 4 bases and the J segment 5 bases; nucleotides outside the gene matches: 6.

This clone was detected only a few times. V is TRBV2 and J is TRBJ1-2, with TRBD1 matching over 7 bases. The germline gives CDR1 SNHLY, CDR2 FYNNEI. The length of the CDR3 is 14 residues. After removal of 7 bases from V and 1 base from J, the junction contained 6 bases not matched to a gene. The CDR3 region is CASIRDSLNYGYTF. CDR3 in DNA: TGTGCCAGCATTCGGGACAGCCTTAACTATGGCTACACCTTC.

The chain employs TRBV28 and TRBJ2-1; 8 positions match TRBD2. From germline, CDR1 is MDHEN and CDR2 SYDVKM. V lost 1 base to trimming and J lost 9 bases; unmatched junction nucleotides: 8. The CDR3 extends over 15 amino acids. The DNA for the CDR3 is TGTGCCAGCAGTTTATTTGGCGGGGGGAGGGGTGAGCAGTTCTTC. It is translated as CASSLFGGGRGEQFF.

This rearrangement joins TRBV7-2 to TRBJ1-5; no clear D. The germline CDR1 and CDR2 sequences are SGHTA and FQGNSA. This CDR3 comprises 15 residues. The V end was cut by 5 bases, the J end by 0 bases, with 11 bases between. This CDR3 reads CASSLRVGSNQPQHF. DNA of the CDR3: TGTGCCAGCAGCCTGAGGGTCGGTAGCAATCAGCCCCAGCATTTT.

The CDR3 protein is CASSLFGGNTIYF. CDR3 bases: TGTGCCAGCAGCTTGTTCGGAGGAAACACCATATATTTT. This rearrangement joins TRBV5-4 to TRBJ1-3; D gene ambiguous. V was trimmed by 1 base and J by 4 bases, leaving 6 bases between them. Germline CDR1 SGHNT, CDR2 YYREEE (reference sequence). This CDR3 spans 13 amino acids.

A remark on this clone: Other DNA sequences from this sample encode an identical CDR3 as well. The CDR3 reads CASSTGTSYNSPLHF. The CDR3 DNA reads TGTGCCAGCTCCACCGGGACATCCTATAATTCACCCCTCCACTTT. The chain couples TRBV18 to TRBJ1-6; TRBD1 might be the D (6 bases). V was clipped by 6 bases and J by 1 base, with 10 bases between them. The CDR3 consists of 15 residues. Germline V gene lookup returns CDR1 KGHSH and CDR2 LQKENI.

Turning to this clone: The junction and the germline gene differ at one end; a read error may be behind it. Other DNA sequences in the sample encode the same CDR3. The chain recombines TRBV7-2 with TRBJ1-5; 7 nucleotides match TRBD1. The CDR3 extends over 15 amino acids. Germline V gene data show CDR1 as SGHTA and CDR2 as FQGNSA. The CDR3 bases are TGTGCCAGCAGCACGACAGGGAGTATGGATCAGCCCCAACATTTT. It translates to CASSTTGSMDQPQHF.

The chain employs TRBV5-6 and TRBJ1-2; D perhaps matches TRBD1 (5 bases). Germline V gives CDR1 SGHDT, CDR2 YYEEEE. Trimming removed 4 bases from V and 2 bases from J, with 9 bases in between. The CDR3 spans 13 residues. The CDR3 is CASSPGRNYGYTF. The CDR3 DNA reads as TGTGCCAGCAGCCCGGGACGGAACTATGGCTACACCTTC.

CDR3 in DNA: TGTGCCAGCAGTGCACTACAGGGTAGAGGCGACGAGCAGTTCTTC. Translation: CASSALQGRGDEQFF. This chain joins TRBV25-1 and TRBJ2-1; D might be TRBD1 (6 bases). The CDR3 totals 15 residues. Germline V gives CDR1 MGHDK, CDR2 SYGVNS. V was clipped by 4 bases and J by 10 bases, with 20 bases between them.

V gene TRBV19 combines with J gene TRBJ2-1, with 12 positions matching TRBD1. The CDR3 has 17 residues. Germline V lookup: CDR1 LNHDA, CDR2 SQIVND (reference sequence). J lost 4 bases, V lost 6 bases, and 10 bases had no gene match. The CDR3 here is CASRVGQGAGGYNEQFF. The CDR3 DNA is TGTGCCAGTAGGGTGGGACAGGGGGCCGGAGGGTACAATGAGCAGTTCTTC.

The chain couples TRBV19 to TRBJ1-1; possible D gene TRBD1, 6 bases. In germline, CDR1 is LNHDA, CDR2 SQIVND (reference sequence). The CDR3 is 16 residues long. V was trimmed by 4 bases and J by 0 bases, leaving 15 bases between them. For the CDR3, the DNA is TGTGCCAGTAGTAGGCAGACAGGCCCGATGAACACTGAAGCTTTCTTT. It specifies CASSRQTGPMNTEAFF. The variable domain in full, completed from reference TRBV19 and TRBJ1-1, reads DGGITQSPKYLFRKEGQNVTLSCEQNLNHDAMYWYRQDPGQGLRLIYYSQIVNDFQKGDIAEGYSVSREKKESFPLTVTSAQKNPTAFYLCASSRQTGPMNTEAFFGQGTRLTVV.

The chain has TRBV6-5 and TRBJ1-5; tentatively, D is TRBD1 (5 bases). The ends were cut back, 6 bases at V and 4 bases at J, with 16 bases in the middle. The CDR3 has 15 residues. Germline loops: CDR1 MNHEY, CDR2 SVGAGI. The chain's CDR3 is CASSRGRDYNQPQHF. The CDR3 region has the DNA TGTGCCAGCAGCCGTGGACGGGACTATAATCAGCCCCAGCATTTT.

This chain joins TRBV18 and TRBJ1-1; possibly TRBD1 for D (5 bases). Germline CDR1 reads KGHSH; CDR2 reads LQKENI. Trimming left V 5 bases short and J 6 bases short, with 16 bases between. The CDR3 is 14 residues long. The CDR3 sequence: CASSANQGNPEAFF. CDR3 nucleotides: TGTGCCAGCTCAGCCAACCAGGGAAACCCTGAAGCTTTCTTT. The whole variable domain, remainder taken from reference TRBV18 and TRBJ1-1, is NAGVMQNPRHLVRRRGQEARLRCSPMKGHSHVYWYRQLPEEGLKFMVYLQKENIIDESGMPKERFSAEFPKEGPSILRIQQVVRGDSAAYFCASSANQGNPEAFFGQGTRLTVV.

CDR3 loop: CASSLLSYKLEQYF. The CDR3 region has the DNA TGTGCCAGCAGTTTATTGTCATACAAGCTCGAGCAGTACTTC. V gene TRBV27 combines with J gene TRBJ2-7; D unclear. Per the germline V gene, CDR1 is MNHEY and CDR2 is SMNVEV (reference sequence). There are 14 residues in the CDR3. Trimming stripped 1 base from V and 6 bases from J, with 13 bases between.

The V call is TRBV29-1, the J call TRBJ2-5; TRBD1 might be the D (6 bases). The germline V gene encodes CDR1 SQVTM and CDR2 ANQGSEA. V gave up 3 bases and J gave up 2 bases, with 7 bases separating them. The CDR3 covers 12 residues. The CDR3 protein is CSVDGQQETQYF. The CDR3 DNA reads TGCAGCGTTGATGGACAGCAAGAGACCCAGTACTTC.

The chain has TRBV5-1 and TRBJ2-2, with 7 nucleotides matching TRBD1. The ends lost 4 bases at V and 3 bases at J; junction bases unmatched: 6. From germline, CDR1 is SGHRS and CDR2 YFSETQ. This CDR3 has 15 amino acids. The CDR3 DNA reads TGCGCCAGCAGCCTGGGGACAGCGGACACCGGGGAGCTGTTTTTT. Encoded protein: CASSLGTADTGELFF.

CDR3 in amino acids: CMGRGGTEAFF. The CDR3 DNA is TGCATGGGGCGGGGTGGAACTGAAGCTTTCTTT. The chain carries TRBV20-1 and TRBJ1-1, with D possibly matching TRBD1 (5 bases). CDR1 is DFQATT and CDR2 is SNEGSKA in the germline V gene (reference sequence). This CDR3 is built from 11 residues.

V is TRBV5-1 and J is TRBJ2-1; 7 bases map to TRBD2. The germline CDR1 and CDR2 sequences are SGHRS and YFSETQ. The V segment lost 0 bases and the J segment 4 bases; nucleotides outside the gene matches: 1. The CDR3 totals 14 residues. The CDR3 DNA sequence: TGCGCCAGCAGCTTGGTAGCGGGTTACAATGAGCAGTTCTTC. Translated, it gives CASSLVAGYNEQFF. Full variable domain (outside the CDR3, taken from reference TRBV5-1 and TRBJ2-1): KAGVTQTPRYLIKTRGQQVTLSCSPISGHRSVSWYQQTPGQGLQFLFEYFSETQRNKGNFPGRFSGRQFSNSRSEMNVSTLELGDSALYLCASSLVAGYNEQFFGPGTRLTVL.

V gene TRBV29-1 combines with J gene TRBJ1-2, with TRBD1 matching 7 bases. Losses at the gene ends were 7 bases for V and 5 bases for J; bases not matched to a gene: 16. The CDR3 contains 15 residues. CDR1 SQVTM and CDR2 ANQGSEA come from the germline V gene. The CDR3 DNA reads as TGCAGCGGTTTCATTTCAACCGGGACAGAGTATGGCTACACCTTC. Translating it yields CSGFISTGTEYGYTF.

The chain carries TRBV2 and TRBJ2-1; no definite D call. This CDR3 contains 16 residues. Trimming stripped 6 bases from V and 3 bases from J, with 18 bases between. Looked up from germline, CDR1 is SNHLY and CDR2 is FYNNEI. The CDR3 DNA follows: TGTGCCAGCAGGGTAGTCGTCCCAACAATCTACAATGAGCAGTTCTTC. This encodes CASRVVVPTIYNEQFF.

In nucleotides, the CDR3 is TGTGCCAGCAGCTTAGTAGTATCGGGGCCCAATCAGCCCCAGCATTTT. It translates to CASSLVVSGPNQPQHF. The chain has TRBV7-8 and TRBJ1-5; possible D gene TRBD1, 5 bases. The CDR3 has 16 amino acids. Germline lookup yields CDR1 SGHVS and CDR2 FQNEAQ. Trimming pared 1 base from V and 3 bases from J, leaving 13 bases between.

This chain uses TRBV7-9 with TRBJ2-1; perhaps TRBD2 as D (5 bases). The germline V gene encodes CDR1 SEHNR and CDR2 FQNEAQ (reference sequence). This CDR3 region has 14 residues. Trimming removed 1 base from V and 8 bases from J, with 12 bases in between. CDR3 nucleotides: TGTGCCAGCAGCTTAGACGGCAGAGCGGATGAGCAGTTCTTC. Translating gives CASSLDGRADEQFF.

This chain connects TRBV6-1 to TRBJ1-2; the D is unclear. Per germline, CDR1 MNHNS and CDR2 SASEGT. With 5 bases removed from V and 8 bases from J, the gap between germline ends came to 21 bases. The CDR3 extends over 15 amino acids. CDR3 DNA: TGTGCCAGCAGTTCCCCTTCTACCTCAATTTCGGGCTACACCTTC. It translates to CASSSPSTSISGYTF.

The chain recombines TRBV6-5 with TRBJ1-4, with 10 bases that match TRBD1. V lost 2 bases, J lost 7 bases, and 1 base stayed unmatched. CDR3 size: 14 residues. CDR1 and CDR2 from the germline V gene are MNHEY and SVGAGI. The CDR3 loop is CASSYGDRGEKLFF. CDR3 coding DNA: TGTGCCAGCAGTTACGGGGACAGGGGTGAAAAACTGTTTTTT.

The chain recombines TRBV7-9 with TRBJ2-7; a possible D gene is TRBD1 (6 bases). Germline CDR1 reads SEHNR; CDR2 reads FQNEAQ (reference sequence). Trimming took off 5 bases at V and 3 bases at J, with 17 bases between the two ends. This CDR3 has 15 residues. CDR3 in DNA: TGTGCCAGCAGCCACGACAGGTCCTCCGTCTACGAGCAGTACTTC. This encodes CASSHDRSSVYEQYF.

The chain combines TRBV5-1 with TRBJ1-2; 9 bases are shared with TRBD1. Trimming at V came to 0 bases and at J to 8 bases, leaving 8 bases not matched to a gene. This CDR3 is built from 15 residues. The germline gives CDR1 SGHRS, CDR2 YFSETQ. CDR3 sequence reads: CASSLAGDRDSGYTF. CDR3 DNA sequence: TGCGCCAGCAGCTTGGCCGGGGACAGGGACTCCGGCTACACCTTC. The whole variable domain, filled in from reference TRBV5-1 and TRBJ1-2, reads KAGVTQTPRYLIKTRGQQVTLSCSPISGHRSVSWYQQTPGQGLQFLFEYFSETQRNKGNFPGRFSGRQFSNSRSEMNVSTLELGDSALYLCASSLAGDRDSGYTFGSGTRLTVV.

The CDR3 loop reads CASGYRVGAFF. CDR3 DNA sequence: TGTGCCAGCGGTTACAGGGTCGGAGCTTTCTTT. The chain uses TRBV28 and TRBJ1-1; possibly TRBD1 for D (6 bases). This CDR3 spans 11 amino acids. Trimming removed 8 bases at V and 10 bases at J, with 14 bases between. From germline, CDR1 is MDHEN and CDR2 SYDVKM.